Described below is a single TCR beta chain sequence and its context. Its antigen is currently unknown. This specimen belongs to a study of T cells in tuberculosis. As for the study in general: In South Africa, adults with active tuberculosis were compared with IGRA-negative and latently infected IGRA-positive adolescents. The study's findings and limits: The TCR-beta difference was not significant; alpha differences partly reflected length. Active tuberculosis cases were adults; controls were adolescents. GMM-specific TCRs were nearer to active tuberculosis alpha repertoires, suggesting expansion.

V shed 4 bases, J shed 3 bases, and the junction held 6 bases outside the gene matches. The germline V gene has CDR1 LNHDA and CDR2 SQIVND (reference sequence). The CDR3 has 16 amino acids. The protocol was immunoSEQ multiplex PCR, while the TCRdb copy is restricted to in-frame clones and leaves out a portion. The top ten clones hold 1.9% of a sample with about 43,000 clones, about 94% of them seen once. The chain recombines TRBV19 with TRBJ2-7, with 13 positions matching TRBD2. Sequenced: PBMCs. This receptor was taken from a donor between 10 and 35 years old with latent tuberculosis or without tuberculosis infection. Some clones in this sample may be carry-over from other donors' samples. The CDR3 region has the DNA TGTGCCAGTAGTAGAAGGACTAGCGGGAGTTTCTACGAGCAGTACTTC. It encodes CASSRRTSGSFYEQYF.